These 26 T cell receptor beta chains were sequenced from one sample in a study of Ad26.COV2.S vaccination and SARS-CoV-2 variants. Sample treatment: roughly 19 received Ad26.COV2.S at low or high dose, single or two shots; five or six received placebo; per-sample allocation not given. After the first vaccine or placebo injection, samples were drawn on day 63. Clones were sequenced by immunoSEQ multiplex PCR, and TCRdb holds only the in-frame ones, with some missing. The sample consists of 410,000 or so clones, 80% to 95% of them appearing once. Sequenced here: peripheral blood, sampled in a trial of Ad26.COV2.S vaccine versus placebo. Source of these receptors: a person aged 18-60 years who received the Ad26.COV2.S COVID-19 vaccine or a placebo.

The J gene is TRBJ2-7, the V gene TRBV5-4; TRBD1 matches 12 bases. CDR3 length: 15 amino acids. The trim removed 1 base at V and 5 bases at J, leaving 4 bases unmatched. Germline CDR1 is SGHNT and CDR2 is YYREEE (reference sequence). This CDR3 is CASSLSGTGGHEQYF. DNA for the CDR3: TGTGCCAGCAGCTTGTCCGGGACAGGGGGCCACGAGCAGTACTTC.

This clone came up once. The chain recombines TRBV5-1 with TRBJ2-7; 9 nucleotides align to TRBD1. Germline V CDR1 and CDR2: SGHRS, YFSETQ. CDR3 length: 14 amino acids. V dropped 4 bases and J dropped 3; count of bases not matched to a gene: 5. The CDR3 protein is CASSPGTGYYEQYF. DNA for the CDR3: TGCGCCAGCAGCCCGGGGACAGGGTACTACGAGCAGTACTTC. Variable domain in full (rest from reference TRBV5-1 and TRBJ2-7): KAGVTQTPRYLIKTRGQQVTLSCSPISGHRSVSWYQQTPGQGLQFLFEYFSETQRNKGNFPGRFSGRQFSNSRSEMNVSTLELGDSALYLCASSPGTGYYEQYFGPGTRLTVT.

The chain couples TRBV30 to TRBJ1-3; 8 bases map to TRBD1. The CDR3 loop spans 14 amino acids. In germline, CDR1 is GTSNPN, CDR2 SVGIG (reference sequence). V shed 5 bases, J shed 8 bases, and the junction held 11 bases outside the gene matches. CDR3 residues: CAWCLTGGTDTIYF. As DNA, the CDR3 is TGTGCCTGGTGCTTAACAGGGGGGACGGACACCATATATTTT.

V is TRBV16 and J is TRBJ2-3, with a possible D match to TRBD2 (5 bases). The CDR3 runs to 13 residues. Germline assignment: CDR1 KGHSY and CDR2 FQNENV. V was trimmed by 2 bases and J by 4 bases, leaving 7 bases between them. Written as DNA, the CDR3 is TGTGCCAGCAGCCAAAGGGAGTCAGATACGCAGTATTTT. This translates into CASSQRESDTQYF.

In its sample, this clone was seen once. This chain links TRBV5-1 with TRBJ1-1; 8 bases agree with TRBD1. The germline CDR1 and CDR2 sequences are SGHRS and YFSETQ. The length of the CDR3 is 16 residues. Unmatched junction bases numbered 10, after V lost 2 bases and J lost 4 bases. CDR3 amino acids: CASSFAGGADSTEAFF. The CDR3 region has the DNA TGCGCCAGCAGCTTTGCAGGGGGCGCCGATAGCACTGAAGCTTTCTTT.

The chain employs TRBV29-1 and TRBJ1-2; maybe TRBD1 (6 bases). Germline values: CDR1 SQVTM, CDR2 ANQGSEA. V lost 5 bases, J lost 0 bases, and 31 bases lay in between. The CDR3 is made up of 20 amino acids. CDR3 nucleotides: TGCAGCGTTCAGGTCTCTGGGGGCAGTGGCAGCCTGGTGACTAACTATGGCTACACCTTC. It encodes CSVQVSGGSGSLVTNYGYTF.

The gene calls are TRBV19 and TRBJ2-3; D is ambiguous. The V and J ends lost 6 bases and 3 bases respectively, with 7 bases between them. Germline lookup yields CDR1 LNHDA and CDR2 SQIVND (reference sequence). The CDR3 runs 12 residues. Here the CDR3 DNA reads TGTGCCAGTAGCCAAAAGACAGATACGCAGTATTTT. As protein: CASSQKTDTQYF.

The genes are TRBV7-2 and TRBJ2-7; TRBD2 might be the D (6 bases). The CDR3 contains 14 residues. V gave up 6 bases and J gave up 3 bases, with 15 bases separating them. Germline loops: CDR1 SGHTA, CDR2 FQGNSA. CDR3: CASSFAGPSYEQYF. CDR3 nucleotide sequence: TGTGCCAGCAGTTTCGCGGGACCCAGCTACGAGCAGTACTTC.

This chain connects TRBV6-2 or TRBV6-3 to TRBJ1-2, with D possibly matching TRBD1 (5 bases). CDR1 is MNHEY and CDR2 is SVGEGT in the germline V gene. This CDR3 contains 14 residues. The V end lost 0 bases, the J end lost 2 bases, and 7 bases lay between the germline ends. The CDR3 loop is CASSYSGGNYGYTF. As DNA, the CDR3 is TGTGCCAGCAGTTACTCGGGGGGAAACTATGGCTACACCTTC.

The chain links TRBV29-1 to TRBJ2-4; no clear D gene. CDR3 length equals 14 residues. Germline CDR1 SQVTM, CDR2 ANQGSEA. V lost 6 bases and J lost 2, with 14 bases in between. The CDR3 region is CSVRENWPKNIQYF. Here the CDR3 DNA reads TGCAGCGTCCGAGAAAATTGGCCCAAAAACATTCAGTACTTC.

This clone has only one observation. The chain combines TRBV9 with TRBJ2-3; D is ambiguous. V lost 3 bases and J lost 5, with 4 bases in between. CDR3 length equals 11 residues. Per the germline V gene, CDR1 is SGDLS and CDR2 is YYNGEE. Here the CDR3 DNA reads TGTGCCAGCAGCGGACAAGATACGCAGTATTTT. It codes for CASSGQDTQYF. Complete variable domain (other parts from reference TRBV9 and TRBJ2-3): DSGVTQTPKHLITATGQRVTLRCSPRSGDLSVYWYQQSLDQGLQFLIQYYNGEERAKGNILERFSAQQFPDLHSELNLSSLELGDSALYFCASSGQDTQYFGPGTRLTVL.

The rearrangement uses TRBV10-3 and TRBJ2-7; D unresolved. The CDR3 spans 13 residues. Per the germline V gene, CDR1 is ENHRY and CDR2 is SYGVKD. With 8 bases removed from V and 1 base from J, the gap between germline ends came to 12 bases. CDR3 residues: CAIGTETSYEQYF. The CDR3, as DNA: TGTGCCATCGGTACGGAGACTTCCTACGAGCAGTACTTC.

The chain combines TRBV7-9 with TRBJ2-1, with 11 bases lining up with TRBD2. V was clipped by 5 bases and J by 5 bases; unmatched bases: 5. Germline values: CDR1 SEHNR, CDR2 FQNEAQ (reference sequence). This CDR3 is 15 amino acids long. CDR3 nucleotides: TGTGCCAGCAGCGTCACTAGCGGGAGCCACAATGAGCAGTTCTTC. It translates to CASSVTSGSHNEQFF. Variable domain in full (rest from reference TRBV7-9 and TRBJ2-1): DTGVSQNPRHKITKRGQNVTFRCDPISEHNRLYWYRQTLGQGPEFLTYFQNEAQLEKSRLLSDRFSAERPKGSFSTLEIQRTEQGDSAMYLCASSVTSGSHNEQFFGPGTRLTVL.

The table lists this clone with a few counts. This chain joins TRBV6-5 and TRBJ1-2, with 8 bases identical to TRBD1. Trimming cost V 8 bases and J 12 bases; bases outside gene matches: 11. Germline-derived CDR1 and CDR2 are MNHEY and SVGAGI. The CDR3 consists of 12 residues. The CDR3 sequence is CASRGAGGVDTF. CDR3 coding DNA: TGTGCCAGCCGAGGGGCAGGGGGCGTCGACACCTTC.

The V gene is TRBV6-2 or TRBV6-3, the J gene TRBJ1-2; D remains unclear. V shed 0 bases and J shed 8 bases, with 13 bases lying between them. CDR3 length: 14 amino acids. Germline CDR1 reads MNHEY; CDR2 reads SVGEGT. The CDR3 sequence: CASSYSNYGYGYTF. In DNA form, the CDR3 reads TGTGCCAGCAGTTACTCGAACTACGGATACGGCTACACCTTC.

CDR3 nucleotides: TGTGCCAGCATTTGGAACACTGAAGCTTTCTTT. This gives the protein CASIWNTEAFF. V usage is TRBV6-5 and J usage is TRBJ1-1; D call uncertain. The CDR3 sequence is 11 residues long. Trimming shortened V by 7 bases and J by 1 base, and 4 bases separated the two germline ends. Per the germline V gene, CDR1 is MNHEY and CDR2 is SVGAGI.

The chain is built from TRBV18 and TRBJ1-5; D is ambiguous. This CDR3 region has 14 residues. With 3 bases removed from V and 0 bases from J, the gap between germline ends came to 6 bases. Germline V gene lookup returns CDR1 KGHSH and CDR2 LQKENI. The CDR3 coding sequence is TGTGCCAGCTCACCGGAAAGTAGCAATCAGCCCCAGCATTTT. This gives the protein CASSPESSNQPQHF.

The J gene is TRBJ1-3, the V gene TRBV7-2; the match to TRBD1 covers 7 bases. This CDR3 has 17 amino acids. The J segment lost 0 bases and the V segment lost 2 bases, leaving 7 bases of the junction unmatched. Per the germline V gene, CDR1 is SGHTA and CDR2 is FQGNSA. CDR3 amino acids: CASSLIPGQVSGNTIYF. CDR3 nucleotides: TGTGCCAGCAGCTTAATCCCAGGACAGGTCTCTGGAAACACCATATATTTT.

This sequence joins TRBV10-3 and TRBJ2-3; no clear D gene. The CDR3 has 13 residues. Germline V CDR1 and CDR2: ENHRY, SYGVKD. V lost 4 bases and J lost 4, with 9 bases in between. The CDR3 region is CAISASAADTQYF. In nucleotides, the CDR3 is TGTGCCATCAGTGCCTCGGCCGCAGATACGCAGTATTTT.

This clone has only one observation. The rearrangement joins TRBV5-5 to TRBJ1-1; 10 bases are a match to TRBD1. Germline CDR1 SGHKS, CDR2 YYEKEE (reference sequence). J gave up 0 bases and V 1 base, and 3 bases lay outside the gene matches. This CDR3 spans 16 amino acids. This chain's CDR3 is CASSLWTGGLNTEAFF. The CDR3 DNA follows: TGTGCCAGCAGCTTGTGGACAGGGGGGTTGAACACTGAAGCTTTCTTT.

The rearrangement joins TRBV28 to TRBJ1-1; 11 bases fit TRBD1. V lost 3 bases, J lost 4 bases, and 10 bases stayed unmatched. Germline V gives CDR1 MDHEN, CDR2 SYDVKM. The CDR3 runs to 17 residues. This CDR3 is CASSFPGQGAVGTEAFF. The CDR3 region has the DNA TGTGCCAGCAGTTTCCCCGGACAGGGGGCGGTTGGCACTGAAGCTTTCTTT.

This chain uses TRBV19 with TRBJ1-1, with 7 bases identical to TRBD1. This CDR3 is built from 15 residues. Looked up from germline, CDR1 is LNHDA and CDR2 is SQIVND (reference sequence). V gave up 5 bases and J gave up 7 bases; unmatched junction bases: 13. CDR3 protein: CASSPKTGRLGEAFF. The CDR3 DNA sequence: TGTGCCAGTAGTCCGAAGACAGGGAGGTTAGGTGAAGCTTTCTTT.

This clone appeared a few times. The rearrangement uses TRBV13 and TRBJ2-7, with TRBD2 as a possible D gene (5 bases). Looked up from germline, CDR1 is PRHDT and CDR2 is FYEKMQ (reference sequence). With 5 bases removed from V and 4 bases from J, the gap between germline ends came to 15 bases. The CDR3 extends over 14 amino acids. The CDR3 loop is CASSPEGARYEQYF. For the CDR3, the DNA is TGTGCCAGCAGCCCAGAGGGAGCGAGGTACGAGCAGTACTTC.

In DNA, the CDR3 is TGTGCCAGCACCACGGGACATCCGGGTTGGCAGCCCCAGCATTTT. Translated, it gives CASTTGHPGWQPQHF. The V call is TRBV28, the J call TRBJ1-5, with TRBD1 as a possible D gene (6 bases). The CDR3 runs to 15 residues. CDR1 and CDR2 from the germline V gene are MDHEN and SYDVKM. V gave up 7 bases and J gave up 7 bases, with 20 bases separating them.

The J gene is TRBJ1-5, the V gene TRBV21-1; the table's TRBD1 call for D was not verified on the DNA. TRBV21-1 has pseudogene status. This CDR3 region has 17 residues. The CDR3 protein is CASTLSPTGGSNQPQHF. The CDR3 region has the DNA TGTGCCAGCACCCTAAGCCCGACAGGGGGGAGCAATCAGCCCCAGCATTTT.

The CDR3 reads CASSSGPGVYEQYF. The CDR3 DNA follows: TGTGCCAGCAGCTCGGGACCCGGTGTCTACGAGCAGTACTTC. The chain combines TRBV11-2 with TRBJ2-7, with D tentatively TRBD1 or TRBD2 (5 bases each). V was shortened by 4 bases and J by 3 bases, with 13 bases between the two germline ends. Germline V gene data show CDR1 as SGHAT and CDR2 as FQNNGV. The CDR3 has 14 residues.